A selection of T cell receptor beta chains follows, all from one sample in a study of cytomegalovirus exposure and HLA in healthy donors. Sequenced by immunoSEQ multiplex PCR; TCRdb stores in-frame clones only, minus some. Counted here are 95,000 to 150,000 clones, 66% occurring once; the ten biggest clones make up more than 1.5%. Sequenced sample: PBMCs. These receptors were obtained from a man aged 18 to 35 in good health and CMV-seronegative. The CDR3 runs from the conserved cysteine through the conserved F or W. The D gene is left open where the match is weak. The listing skips clone size in some rows; elsewhere it reads once, few, many or a size class.

V: TRBV9
size: -
D: -
J: TRBJ2-6
CDR3: CASSPAWGPGANVLTF
DNA: TGTGCCAGCAGCCCGGCGTGGGGGCCCGGGGCCAACGTCCTGACTTTC

V: TRBV27
size: -
D: -
J: TRBJ2-1
CDR3: CASSLLGGARLHNEQFF
DNA: TGTGCCAGCAGTTTATTAGGCGGTGCACGCCTCCACAATGAGCAGTTCTTC

V: TRBV27
size: -
D: -
J: TRBJ2-6
CDR3: CASREGRWANVLTF
DNA: TGTGCCAGCCGAGAGGGTCGCTGGGCCAACGTCCTGACTTTC

V: TRBV10-1
size: -
D: -
J: TRBJ2-2
CDR3: CASSDMDFTGELFF
DNA: TGCGCCAGCAGTGACATGGACTTCACCGGGGAGCTGTTTTTT

V: TRBV5-1
size: -
D: -
J: TRBJ2-1
CDR3: CASSLAGSSYNEQFF
DNA: TGCGCCAGCAGCTTGGCGGGTAGCTCCTACAATGAGCAGTTCTTC

V: TRBV5-4
size: -
D: TRBD1
J: TRBJ1-1
CDR3: CASNTGTGALNTEAFF
DNA: TGTGCCAGCAACACCGGGACAGGGGCCCTGAACACTGAAGCTTTCTTT

V: TRBV5-1
size: few
D: TRBD1
J: TRBJ1-2
CDR3: CASKPGQGQHYGYTF
DNA: TGCGCCAGCAAACCTGGACAGGGCCAACACTATGGCTACACCTTC

V: TRBV7-6
size: -
D: -
J: TRBJ2-1
CDR3: CASSLRTSREQFF
DNA: TGTGCCAGCAGCTTACGTACTAGTCGTGAGCAGTTCTTC

V: TRBV9
size: few
D: -
J: TRBJ1-1
CDR3: CASSPVEAEAFF
DNA: TGTGCCAGCAGCCCAGTGGAGGCTGAAGCTTTCTTT

V: TRBV5-1
size: few
D: -
J: TRBJ2-1
CDR3: CASGSAGAPYNEQFF
DNA: TGCGCCAGCGGCTCGGCGGGGGCTCCCTACAATGAGCAGTTCTTC

V: TRBV5-8
size: few
D: TRBD1
J: TRBJ1-2
CDR3: CASSLGQGYCGYTF
DNA: TGTGCCAGCAGCCTCGGACAGGGTTACTGCGGCTACACCTTC

V: TRBV29-1
size: -
D: TRBD1
J: TRBJ1-1
CDR3: CSGLTGGTEAFF
DNA: TGCAGCGGTCTGACAGGGGGCACTGAAGCTTTCTTT

V: TRBV28
size: few
D: TRBD1
J: TRBJ1-2
CDR3: CASRPGQGTYGYTF
DNA: TGTGCCAGCAGGCCGGGACAGGGGACCTATGGCTACACCTTC

V: TRBV5-1
size: -
D: -
J: TRBJ2-7
CDR3: CASSLGLDAYEQYF
DNA: TGCGCCAGCAGCTTGGGACTAGACGCGTACGAGCAGTACTTC

V: TRBV28
size: -
D: TRBD1
J: TRBJ2-1
CDR3: CASRTGQGIVGQFF
DNA: TGTGCCAGCCGAACGGGACAGGGAATTGTCGGGCAGTTCTTC

V: TRBV27
size: -
D: -
J: TRBJ1-1
CDR3: CASSLSGGLTEAFF
DNA: TGTGCCAGCAGTTTATCGGGGGGTCTAACTGAAGCTTTCTTT

V: TRBV27
size: once
D: -
J: TRBJ2-1
CDR3: CASSQGSVGEQFF
DNA: TGTGCCAGCAGTCAAGGGAGTGTAGGTGAGCAGTTCTTC

V: TRBV2
size: -
D: TRBD2
J: TRBJ2-2
CDR3: CASSVASGNTGELFF
DNA: TGTGCCAGCAGTGTGGCTAGCGGGAACACCGGGGAGCTGTTTTTT

V: TRBV19
size: -
D: TRBD1
J: TRBJ2-5
CDR3: CASSIDRTGRETQYF
DNA: TGTGCCAGTAGTATAGATAGGACAGGGAGGGAGACCCAGTACTTC

V: TRBV10-3
size: -
D: -
J: TRBJ2-7
CDR3: CAIMGTSYEQYF
DNA: TGTGCCATCATGGGGACTTCCTACGAGCAGTACTTC

V: TRBV25-1
size: -
D: TRBD1
J: TRBJ2-5
CDR3: CASSAWGDRAETQYF
DNA: TGTGCCAGCAGTGCATGGGGGGACAGGGCAGAGACCCAGTACTTC

V: TRBV28
size: -
D: TRBD1
J: TRBJ2-2
CDR3: CASSTPVGQTTGELFF
DNA: TGTGCCAGCAGTACGCCAGTGGGACAGACCACCGGGGAGCTGTTTTTT

V: TRBV29-1
size: -
D: -
J: TRBJ2-1
CDR3: CSVELTQSSYNEQFF
DNA: TGCAGCGTTGAATTGACACAGTCCTCCTACAATGAGCAGTTCTTC

V: TRBV28
size: -
D: TRBD1
J: TRBJ1-2
CDR3: CASSSQGAPRGGYTF
DNA: TGTGCCAGCAGTTCACAGGGGGCCCCTAGAGGTGGCTACACCTTC

V: TRBV7-9
size: few
D: TRBD2
J: TRBJ2-3
CDR3: CASSIRAGGNADTQYF
DNA: TGTGCCAGCAGCATCCGGGCGGGGGGCAATGCAGATACGCAGTATTTT

V: TRBV2
size: few
D: TRBD2
J: TRBJ2-3
CDR3: CASSESSGASVHF
DNA: TGTGCCAGCAGTGAGAGTAGCGGGGCCTCCGTACATTTT

V: TRBV28
size: -
D: -
J: TRBJ1-5
CDR3: CASSQGGGNQPQHF
DNA: TGTGCCAGCAGTCAGGGTGGGGGCAATCAGCCCCAGCATTTT

V: TRBV2
size: -
D: TRBD1
J: TRBJ2-5
CDR3: CASTLTGAETQYF
DNA: TGTGCCAGCACCTTGACAGGGGCGGAGACCCAGTACTTC